Following are 26 T cell receptor beta chains from one sample sequenced in a study of blood T cell repertoires in COVID-19. Clones were sequenced by immunoSEQ multiplex PCR, and TCRdb holds only the in-frame ones, with some missing. This table holds 93,000 or so clones, approximately 89% found once. The source material was peripheral blood. The receptors were sampled from a woman aged 80 or over in a cohort sampled during active COVID-19.

On this clone itself: Other DNA variants within this sample encode the same CDR3. V usage is TRBV29-1 and J usage is TRBJ1-2, with unresolved D. The CDR3 is 15 residues long. The V end was cut by 4 bases, the J end by 2 bases, with 17 bases between. Germline loops: CDR1 SQVTM, CDR2 ANQGSEA. In nucleotides, the CDR3 is TGCAGCGTTGCTACTTACAGAAGCCTGAACTATGGCTACACCTTC. The encoded protein is CSVATYRSLNYGYTF.

This chain connects TRBV6-2 or TRBV6-3 to TRBJ2-5, with D maybe TRBD1 (6 bases). Germline V CDR1 and CDR2: MNHEY, SVGEGT. With 4 bases removed from V and 3 bases from J, the gap between germline ends came to 18 bases. This CDR3 is 16 amino acids long. The DNA for the CDR3 is TGTGCCAGCAGTTCCGGACGGGACACCAGCGAAGAGACCCAGTACTTC. This codes for CASSSGRDTSEETQYF.

The CDR3 is CASREGTSGQETQYF. DNA for the CDR3: TGTGCCAGCAGGGAGGGGACTAGCGGGCAAGAGACCCAGTACTTC. The chain has TRBV3-1 (or the pseudogene TRBV3-2) and TRBJ2-5; 12 positions agree with TRBD2. The CDR3 contains 15 residues. Looked up from germline, CDR1 is LGHDT and CDR2 is YNNKEL (reference sequence). The V and J ends lost 6 bases and 2 bases, in that order; junction bases with no gene match: 4.

V and J are TRBV11-3 and TRBJ2-7, with a weak D call TRBD2 (5 bases). Trimming removed 4 bases at V and 2 bases at J, with 12 bases between. Germline CDR1 reads SGHNT; CDR2 reads YENEEA. CDR3 length equals 14 residues. CDR3 sequence (DNA): TGTGCCAGCAGCTCACCGGGATCCCCCTACGAGCAGTACTTC. Protein: CASSSPGSPYEQYF.

The chain carries TRBV4-1 and TRBJ2-7, with a possible D match to TRBD2 (6 bases). Between the trimmed V and J ends, which lost 0 bases and 2 bases, there was a span of 17 bases. Germline CDR1 MGHRA, CDR2 YSYEKL. The CDR3 extends over 17 amino acids. The CDR3 loop reads CASSQEVPEGSTYEQYF. CDR3 DNA sequence: TGCGCCAGCAGCCAAGAGGTTCCGGAGGGCTCTACCTACGAGCAGTACTTC.

The chain employs TRBV6-5 and TRBJ2-7; a weak D match, TRBD1 (5 bases). The germline CDR1 and CDR2 sequences are MNHEY and SVGAGI. The CDR3 sequence is 12 residues long. With 10 bases removed from V and 13 bases from J, the gap between germline ends came to 23 bases. This chain's CDR3 is CATDSLKSLSYF. DNA for the CDR3: TGTGCCACCGACAGCTTGAAAAGCTTATCTTACTTC.

The gene calls are TRBV6-6 and TRBJ1-4; D is ambiguous. V lost 6 bases, J lost 6 bases, and 8 bases lay in between. CDR1 is MNHNY, CDR2 SVGAGI, per germline (reference sequence). This CDR3 contains 12 residues. CDR3 region: CASSRTDEKLFF. The CDR3 coding sequence is TGTGCCAGCAGCCGCACGGATGAAAAACTGTTTTTT.

The CDR3: CAWSRDGYTF. CDR3 in DNA: TGTGCCTGGAGTCGGGATGGCTACACCTTC. The rearrangement uses TRBV30 and TRBJ1-2; no firm D call. This CDR3 contains 10 residues. V was pared by 2 bases and J by 6 bases, with 4 bases between. Per germline, CDR1 GTSNPN and CDR2 SVGIG (reference sequence).

The V and J genes are TRBV20-1 and TRBJ1-2; a possible D gene is TRBD1 (6 bases). The ends were cut back, 3 bases at V and 8 bases at J, with 16 bases in the middle. Looked up from germline, CDR1 is DFQATT and CDR2 is SNEGSKA (reference sequence). The CDR3 has 13 amino acids. DNA of the CDR3: TGCAGTGCTAGTCCAGACAGGTTGGGCGGCTACACCTTC. Translated: CSASPDRLGGYTF.

The rearrangement uses TRBV10-2 and TRBJ1-5, with TRBD1 as a possible D gene (6 bases). The CDR3 loop spans 16 amino acids. CDR1 WSHSY and CDR2 SAAADI come from the germline V gene. Trimming removed 1 base at V and 4 bases at J, with 14 bases between. DNA for the CDR3: TGCGCCAGCAGTGAGTTAGTGGGGGCTAATAATCAGCCCCAGCATTTT. Translating gives CASSELVGANNQPQHF.

This clone was seen a few times. V usage is TRBV24-1 and J usage is TRBJ2-3; 7 positions agree with TRBD1. In germline, CDR1 is KGHDR, CDR2 SFDVKD. The CDR3 length is 15 residues. The J segment lost 6 bases and the V segment lost 6 bases, leaving 11 bases of the junction unmatched. The CDR3 DNA reads as TGTGCCACCAGTAACACAGGGGTAGGGCGGGATACGCAGTATTTT. It codes for CATSNTGVGRDTQYF.

The chain uses TRBV12-3 or TRBV12-4 and TRBJ2-7; D is unclear. CDR3 length: 11 amino acids. Trimming shortened V by 5 bases and J by 5 bases, and 7 bases separated the two germline ends. Here the CDR3 DNA reads TGTGCCAGCAGTCTCCTTGACGAGCAGTACTTC. It yields the protein CASSLLDEQYF.

The gene calls are TRBV2 and TRBJ1-2; tentative D call: TRBD1 (5 bases). The CDR3 has 14 amino acids. Germline V gives CDR1 SNHLY, CDR2 FYNNEI. Trimming removed 2 bases at V and 4 bases at J, with 11 bases between. This chain's CDR3 is CASSESGVGYGYTF. The DNA for the CDR3 is TGTGCCAGCAGTGAATCGGGGGTGGGCTATGGCTACACCTTC.

V is TRBV18 and J is TRBJ2-7; 8 nucleotides align to TRBD2. CDR3 length equals 16 residues. With 3 bases clipped from V and 3 bases from J, the junction kept 10 bases outside the gene matches. Germline V gene sequence: CDR1 KGHSH, CDR2 LQKENI. Written as DNA, the CDR3 is TGTGCCAGCTCACCCCTCGGGAGGAGCGGGAGCTACGAGCAGTACTTC. Amino acids: CASSPLGRSGSYEQYF.

The chain carries TRBV6-2 or TRBV6-3 and TRBJ1-6; D remains unclear. Germline CDR1 is MNHEY and CDR2 is SVGEGT. Trimming shortened V by 2 bases and J by 0 bases, and 11 bases separated the two germline ends. CDR3 length equals 17 residues. CDR3 nucleotides: TGTGCCAGCAGTTACACTCAACGGAGCTCCTATAATTCACCCCTCCACTTT. Its protein product is CASSYTQRSSYNSPLHF.

V and J are TRBV6-1 and TRBJ1-5; TRBD1 is a possible D gene (6 bases). In germline, CDR1 is MNHNS, CDR2 SASEGT. Trimming removed 3 bases at V and 7 bases at J, with 16 bases between. The CDR3 loop spans 15 amino acids. In DNA, the CDR3 is TGTGCCAGCAGTGAGAGTTCGACAGGCTGGCAGCCCCAGCATTTT. Its protein product is CASSESSTGWQPQHF.

CDR3 protein: CASSPRPGSTYNEQFF. For the CDR3, the DNA is TGCGCCAGCAGCCCGAGGCCGGGGTCAACCTACAATGAGCAGTTCTTC. The chain carries TRBV5-1 and TRBJ2-1, with D possibly TRBD2 on 5 matching bases. The CDR3 totals 16 residues. V lost 4 bases to trimming and J lost 2 bases, with 16 bases between them. Germline CDR1 SGHRS, CDR2 YFSETQ.

The chain combines TRBV19 with TRBJ1-4; weak D call: TRBD1 (6 bases). Between the trimmed V and J ends, which lost 3 bases and 8 bases, there was a span of 16 bases. Germline assignment: CDR1 LNHDA and CDR2 SQIVND (reference sequence). The CDR3 has 15 amino acids. This CDR3 reads CASSIPRGATEKLFF. The CDR3 coding sequence is TGTGCCAGTAGTATCCCCAGGGGCGCGACCGAAAAACTGTTTTTT.

This clone was counted once. The V gene is TRBV19, the J gene TRBJ2-7; D remains unclear. The CDR3 has 15 amino acids. V was clipped by 5 bases and J by 5 bases, with 19 bases between them. Germline loops: CDR1 LNHDA, CDR2 SQIVND (reference sequence). The CDR3 loop reads CASSVYGSGRHEQYF. CDR3 nucleotide sequence: TGTGCCAGTAGTGTCTACGGGTCGGGTAGGCACGAGCAGTACTTC.

The V gene is TRBV28, the J gene TRBJ1-2; no clear D. Trimming pared 11 bases from V and 0 bases from J, leaving 10 bases between. The CDR3 runs to 12 residues. Germline lookup yields CDR1 MDHEN and CDR2 SYDVKM. For the CDR3, the DNA is TGTGCCGCGGGCACAGCTAACTATGGCTACACCTTC. Translation: CAAGTANYGYTF.

The chain has TRBV10-2 and TRBJ2-6, with TRBD1 matching 9 bases. This CDR3 has 15 amino acids. CDR1 and CDR2 (germline): WSHSY, SAAADI. The V segment lost 6 bases and the J segment 2 bases; nucleotides outside the gene matches: 2. The CDR3 protein is CASRRDRAGANVLTF. In DNA, the CDR3 is TGCGCCAGCAGAAGGGACAGGGCTGGGGCCAACGTCCTGACTTTC.

The chain carries TRBV30 and TRBJ1-2, with no clear D. CDR3 size: 13 residues. CDR1 is GTSNPN and CDR2 is SVGIG in the germline V gene (reference sequence). Trimming removed 4 bases from V and 0 bases from J, with 9 bases in between. In nucleotides, the CDR3 is TGTGCCTGGACGCAGGTAGCTAACTATGGCTACACCTTC. Its protein product is CAWTQVANYGYTF. Combining the CDR3 with reference TRBV30 and TRBJ1-2 gives the whole variable domain SQTIHQWPATLVQPVGSPLSLECTVEGTSNPNLYWYRQAAGRGLQLLFYSVGIGQISSEVPQNLSASRPQDRQFILSSKKLLLSDSGFYLCAWTQVANYGYTFGSGTRLTVV.

The rearrangement joins TRBV28 to TRBJ2-1, with 7 bases lining up with TRBD2. Germline V gene data show CDR1 as MDHEN and CDR2 as SYDVKM. V shed 3 bases and J 1 base; nucleotides not matched to a gene: 9. CDR3 size: 17 residues. As DNA, the CDR3 is TGTGCCAGCAGTTTTTCGGGGGGAGGGCCGTCCTACAATGAGCAGTTCTTC. Translating gives CASSFSGGGPSYNEQFF.

This clone was recorded only once. The chain has TRBV19 and TRBJ2-1; 9 bases map to TRBD2. V trimming: 5 bases; J trimming: 7 bases; junction bases outside the gene matches: 9. The CDR3 is 15 amino acids. Per germline, CDR1 LNHDA and CDR2 SQIVND (reference sequence). The CDR3, as DNA: TGTGCCAGTAGTTTAACTGGACTAGCGCTTAATGAGCAGTTCTTC. As protein: CASSLTGLALNEQFF.

V usage is TRBV28 and J usage is TRBJ2-1, with D uncertain. CDR3 size: 15 residues. Per germline, CDR1 MDHEN and CDR2 SYDVKM. The V and J ends lost 2 bases and 0 bases respectively, with 8 bases between them. Here the CDR3 reads CASSLTPSSYNEQFF. The CDR3 bases are TGTGCCAGCAGTTTAACCCCTAGCTCCTACAATGAGCAGTTCTTC.

With regard to this clone: An end of the junction differs from the germline gene, which may be a read error. The chain couples TRBV3-1 (or the pseudogene TRBV3-2) to TRBJ2-2; D not certain. CDR1 LGHDT and CDR2 YNNKEL come from the germline V gene (reference sequence). This CDR3 is built from 14 residues. The CDR3 here is CASSKEAVTGELFF. The CDR3 nucleotides read TGTGCCAGCAGCAAAGAGGCGGTCACCGGGGAGCTGTTTTTT.